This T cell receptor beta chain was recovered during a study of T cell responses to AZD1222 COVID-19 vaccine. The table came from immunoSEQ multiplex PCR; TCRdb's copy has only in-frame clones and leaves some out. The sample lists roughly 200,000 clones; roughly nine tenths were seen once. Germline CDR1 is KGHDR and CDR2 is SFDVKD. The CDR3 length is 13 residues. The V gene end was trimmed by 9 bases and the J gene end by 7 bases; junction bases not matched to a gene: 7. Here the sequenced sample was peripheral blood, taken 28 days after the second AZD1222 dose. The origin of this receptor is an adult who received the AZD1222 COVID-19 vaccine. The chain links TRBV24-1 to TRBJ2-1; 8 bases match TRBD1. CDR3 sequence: CATAGGGLNEQFF. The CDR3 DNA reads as TGTGCCACCGCAGGGGGCGGCCTAAATGAGCAGTTCTTC.